A single sample is the source of the 26 T cell receptor beta chains below, sequenced in a study of technical replicates of blood from several donors. The repertoire was sequenced with immunoSEQ multiplex PCR; TCRdb's copy has only in-frame clones and lacks some. The sample includes 65,000 to 85,000 clones, roughly 98% seen only once; the top ten take over 0.13%. The sample taken for sequencing was T cells isolated from PBMCs. The source is a human donor in good health.

The chain uses TRBV6-5 and TRBJ1-1; D is possibly TRBD1 (5 bases). The germline CDR1 and CDR2 sequences are MNHEY and SVGAGI. CDR3 length: 13 amino acids. Deletions cut 6 bases from V and 4 bases from J, with 12 bases between. The CDR3 DNA is TGTGCCAGCAGAGATTTCGGGGGCACTGAAGCTTTCTTT. Encoded protein: CASRDFGGTEAFF.

The chain has TRBV7-9 and TRBJ1-1, with D hard to call. V was shortened by 2 bases and J by 8 bases, with 6 bases between the two germline ends. The CDR3 sequence is 11 residues long. Per germline, CDR1 SEHNR and CDR2 FQNEAQ (reference sequence). The CDR3 nucleotides read TGTGCCAGCAGCTTAAGGGAGGAAGCTTTCTTT. It specifies CASSLREEAFF.

The chain is built from TRBV11-3 and TRBJ2-3; the match to TRBD2 covers 7 bases. In germline, CDR1 is SGHNT, CDR2 YENEEA. The CDR3 totals 16 residues. V trimming: 4 bases; J trimming: 2 bases; junction bases outside the gene matches: 9. The CDR3 sequence: CASSSAGTTYTDTQYF. Here the CDR3 DNA reads TGTGCCAGCAGCTCCGCCGGGACTACATACACAGATACGCAGTATTTT.

The rearrangement uses TRBV5-1 and TRBJ2-1; a possible D gene is TRBD1 (6 bases). The CDR3 length is 13 residues. Between the trimmed V and J ends, which lost 3 bases and 8 bases, there was a span of 12 bases. Germline assignment: CDR1 SGHRS and CDR2 YFSETQ. CDR3 in amino acids: CASSSFGGHEQFF. In DNA, the CDR3 is TGCGCCAGCAGCTCCTTTGGGGGCCATGAGCAGTTCTTC.

In DNA form, the CDR3 reads TGTGCCAGCTCACGTCAGACAGGGTTATTTTCCTACGAGCAGTACTTC. Translated, it gives CASSRQTGLFSYEQYF. The chain joins TRBV18 to TRBJ2-7, with 7 bases aligning to TRBD1. This CDR3 spans 16 amino acids. J lost 1 base, V lost 4 bases, and 10 bases had no gene match. CDR1 is KGHSH, CDR2 LQKENI, per germline.

This chain uses TRBV6-1 with TRBJ1-5; the D gene is possibly TRBD1 (5 bases). The CDR3 runs to 16 residues. CDR1 and CDR2 (germline): MNHNS, SASEGT. Trimming stripped 0 bases from V and 0 bases from J, with 9 bases between. CDR3 sequence: CASSEAVGGSNQPQHF. DNA for the CDR3: TGTGCCAGCAGTGAAGCGGTGGGGGGTAGCAATCAGCCCCAGCATTTT.

V usage is TRBV2 and J usage is TRBJ1-3, with D uncertain. Between the trimmed V and J ends, which lost 11 bases and 0 bases, there was a span of 11 bases. This CDR3 is built from 13 residues. Germline loops: CDR1 SNHLY, CDR2 FYNNEI. CDR3 DNA: TGTGCCCGAGGCGCTAACTCTGGAAACACCATATATTTT. It is translated as CARGANSGNTIYF.

The rearrangement links TRBV2 to TRBJ1-6; D gene uncertain. The V and J ends lost 3 bases and 9 bases respectively, with 3 bases between them. Germline V gene lookup returns CDR1 SNHLY and CDR2 FYNNEI. This CDR3 is 11 amino acids long. CDR3 residues: CASSDGSPLHF. Here the CDR3 DNA reads TGTGCCAGCAGTGACGGTTCACCCCTCCACTTT.

The chain carries TRBV2 and TRBJ2-7; D is perhaps TRBD1 (5 bases). The germline V gene encodes CDR1 SNHLY and CDR2 FYNNEI. V was clipped by 6 bases and J by 2 bases, with 14 bases between them. The CDR3 contains 14 residues. The CDR3 DNA reads as TGTGCCAGCAGGACCAACAGGATAACCTACGAGCAGTACTTC. This sequence encodes CASRTNRITYEQYF.

CDR3 protein: CAGLEGPNTEAFF. The DNA for the CDR3 is TGTGCCGGGTTAGAGGGCCCGAACACTGAAGCTTTCTTT. The chain recombines TRBV9 with TRBJ1-1; D is unclear. The CDR3 has 13 amino acids. V was cut by 10 bases and J by 1 base, with 14 bases left in between. CDR1 and CDR2 from the germline V gene are SGDLS and YYNGEE.

The chain recombines TRBV27 with TRBJ1-5; the D is unclear. This CDR3 comprises 12 residues. CDR1 is MNHEY, CDR2 SMNVEV, per germline (reference sequence). Deletions cut 8 bases from V and 6 bases from J, with 11 bases between. In DNA, the CDR3 is TGTGCCAGCGGAGGATCAGCTCAGCCCCAGCATTTT. Its translation: CASGGSAQPQHF.

This clone was recorded only once. The CDR3 protein is CASSQGGSTDTQYF. As DNA, the CDR3 is TGCGCCAGCAGCCAGGGTGGGAGCACAGATACGCAGTATTTT. This rearrangement joins TRBV10-1 to TRBJ2-3, with a tentative D call TRBD1 (5 bases). Germline V gene sequence: CDR1 WNHNN, CDR2 SYGVQD (reference sequence). Trimming cost V 6 bases and J 0 bases, with 10 bases left between them. The CDR3 sequence is 14 residues long.

This clone has just one count. The chain links TRBV6-4 to TRBJ2-1, with D perhaps matching TRBD1 (6 bases). Germline CDR1 MRHNA, CDR2 SNTAGT. The CDR3 spans 14 residues. The V end was cut by 6 bases, the J end by 8 bases, with 17 bases between. CDR3 DNA sequence: TGTGCCAGCAGCACGACAGGTGCCCCCGATGAGCAGTTCTTC. Encoded protein: CASSTTGAPDEQFF.

The V and J genes are TRBV4-2 and TRBJ1-3; D remains unclear. The V gene lost 0 bases and the J gene lost 8 bases, with 11 bases spanning the gap. The CDR3 runs to 14 residues. Germline V gene lookup returns CDR1 LGHNA and CDR2 YNFKEQ. This CDR3 is CASSQDIPGDTIYF. CDR3 sequence (DNA): TGTGCCAGCAGCCAAGATATCCCCGGGGACACCATATATTTT.

The rearrangement links TRBV11-2 to TRBJ2-1, with 10 bases aligning to TRBD2. Germline CDR1 is SGHAT and CDR2 is FQNNGV. This CDR3 is built from 16 residues. The V and J ends lost 1 base and 3 bases, in that order; junction bases with no gene match: 3. The CDR3 region is CASSLVPSGSYNEQFF. The DNA for the CDR3 is TGTGCCAGCAGCTTAGTCCCTAGCGGGAGCTACAATGAGCAGTTCTTC. Filled out from reference TRBV11-2 and TRBJ2-1, the complete variable domain reads EAGVAQSPRYKIIEKRQSVAFWCNPISGHATLYWYQQILGQGPKLLIQFQNNGVVDDSQLPKDRFSAERLKGVDSTLKIQPAKLEDSAVYLCASSLVPSGSYNEQFFGPGTRLTVL.

The CDR3 is CASSWTGDTEQFF. The CDR3 DNA is TGTGCCAGCAGTTGGACCGGGGACACCGAGCAGTTCTTC. The chain couples TRBV6-6 to TRBJ2-1, with D possibly being TRBD1 (6 bases). Trimming stripped 4 bases from V and 10 bases from J, with 14 bases between. Germline values: CDR1 MNHNY, CDR2 SVGAGI (reference sequence). CDR3 length: 13 residues.

This clone appeared once. The V gene is TRBV30, the J gene TRBJ2-5; D is perhaps TRBD2 (6 bases). Trimming pared 2 bases from V and 3 bases from J, leaving 7 bases between. The CDR3 extends over 12 amino acids. Germline-derived CDR1 and CDR2 are GTSNPN and SVGIG (reference sequence). This chain's CDR3 is CAWSWGEETQYF. The DNA of the CDR3 is TGTGCCTGGAGTTGGGGGGAAGAGACCCAGTACTTC.

The chain uses TRBV6-6 and TRBJ1-1; D uncertain. V lost 0 bases and J lost 2, with 10 bases in between. The germline V gene encodes CDR1 MNHNY and CDR2 SVGAGI (reference sequence). This CDR3 is 15 amino acids long. In DNA, the CDR3 is TGTGCCAGCAGTTACTCGCGGGGTTTAAACACTGAAGCTTTCTTT. Translation: CASSYSRGLNTEAFF.

This clone was seen a single time. The CDR3 DNA follows: TGTGCCAGCAGCTTAGGAGGGGGAACTGGGGGGGAATATGGCTACACCTTC. Translating gives CASSLGGGTGGEYGYTF. The genes are TRBV7-8 and TRBJ1-2; a possible D gene is TRBD1 (6 bases). Between the trimmed V and J ends, which lost 1 base and 5 bases, there was a span of 20 bases. The CDR3 loop spans 17 amino acids. Germline CDR1 and CDR2: SGHVS and FQNEAQ.

The rearrangement links TRBV19 to TRBJ2-1; 7 nucleotides match TRBD2. Losses at the gene ends were 5 bases for V and 2 bases for J; bases not matched to a gene: 6. CDR1 and CDR2 from the germline V gene are LNHDA and SQIVND (reference sequence). This CDR3 is built from 15 residues. As DNA, the CDR3 is TGTGCCAGTAGTGGGGCTAGCGGTGCCTACAATGAGCAGTTCTTC. This codes for CASSGASGAYNEQFF.

V usage is TRBV4-1 and J usage is TRBJ2-2; D is undetermined. Trimming removed 4 bases at V and 1 base at J, with 7 bases between. Germline V gene sequence: CDR1 MGHRA, CDR2 YSYEKL. There are 14 residues in the CDR3. CDR3 amino acids: CASSPRQNTGELFF. CDR3 nucleotides: TGCGCCAGCAGCCCCCGACAGAACACCGGGGAGCTGTTTTTT.

The chain is built from TRBV5-1 and TRBJ2-3, with 7 bases identical to TRBD2. The CDR3 extends over 15 amino acids. CDR1 and CDR2 (germline): SGHRS, YFSETQ. V dropped 5 bases and J dropped 1; count of bases not matched to a gene: 7. CDR3 coding DNA: TGCGCCAGCAGTTTTCTAGCGGACCGCACAGATACGCAGTATTTT. Translation gives CASSFLADRTDTQYF.

CDR3 amino acids: CATSRVRSESSYEQYF. CDR3 bases: TGTGCCACCAGCAGAGTCCGTAGCGAGAGCTCCTACGAGCAGTACTTC. The chain uses TRBV15 and TRBJ2-7; a weak D match, TRBD2 (5 bases). Germline V gives CDR1 LNHNV, CDR2 YYDKDF (reference sequence). The CDR3 totals 16 residues. The V gene lost 1 base and the J gene lost 0 bases, with 13 bases spanning the gap.

The V and J genes are TRBV19 and TRBJ2-1, with 14 positions matching TRBD2. Germline CDR1 LNHDA, CDR2 SQIVND (reference sequence). Trimming cost V 2 bases and J 9 bases; bases outside gene matches: 6. This CDR3 has 16 amino acids. The CDR3 DNA is TGTGCCAGTAGTATAAGTGGACTAGCGGGAGGCCCTGAGCAGTTCTTC. Its translation: CASSISGLAGGPEQFF.

V and J are TRBV6-6 and TRBJ2-5, with D perhaps TRBD1 (6 bases). Between the trimmed V and J ends, which lost 5 bases and 2 bases, there was a span of 12 bases. The germline V gene has CDR1 MNHNY and CDR2 SVGAGI (reference sequence). CDR3 length: 14 residues. CDR3 nucleotides: TGTGCCAGCAGTCCAGGGACAATACAAGAGACCCAGTACTTC. Translated: CASSPGTIQETQYF.

The genes are TRBV7-9 and TRBJ2-2; D unclear. The CDR3 is 15 amino acids. The germline CDR1 and CDR2 sequences are SEHNR and FQNEAQ (reference sequence). Trimming cost V 3 bases and J 5 bases, with 13 bases left between them. CDR3 loop: CASSLVPVRTGELFF. CDR3 sequence (DNA): TGTGCCAGCAGCTTGGTCCCAGTGAGGACCGGGGAGCTGTTTTTT.